This is a list of T cell receptor beta chains from one sample in a study of shared clonotypes between healthy human individuals. Assay: immunoSEQ multiplex PCR; the TCRdb copy retains only in-frame clones and omits some. The sample holds millions of clones; over 85% are singletons and the top ten take roughly 0.36%. The sequencing input was naive CD4+ T cells from PBMCs. The receptors here all came from a man between 18 and 35 years old in good health. Some clones in this sample may be carry-over from other donors' samples. CDR3s include the opening cysteine and the closing phenylalanine or tryptophan. The order of the fields is clone size, D gene, J gene, V gene, CDR3 DNA, CDR3 protein. A D gene is named only where the DNA matches it firmly. Expanded clones get a size class; other rows say once, few or many, or leave the size out.

size: -
D: TRBD1
J: TRBJ1-2
V: TRBV19
DNA: TGTGCCAGTAGTATATTCCGGGACAGGCACTCCGGCTACACCTTC
CDR3: CASSIFRDRHSGYTF

size: -
D: TRBD1
J: TRBJ2-3
V: TRBV11-2
DNA: TGTGCCAGCAGCTTAGTAGGGACAGGGTTTACAGATACGCAGTATTTT
CDR3: CASSLVGTGFTDTQYF

size: -
D: -
J: TRBJ1-5
V: TRBV4-1
DNA: TGCGCCAGCAGCCAAGGGACGGGGCTGTGGCCCCAGCATTTT
CDR3: CASSQGTGLWPQHF

size: -
D: -
J: TRBJ2-1
V: TRBV5-1
DNA: TGCGCCAGCAGAAACAGGGTGACCGAATGGACTGAATGGAATGAGCAGTTCTTC
CDR3: CASRNRVTEWTEWNEQFF

size: -
D: -
J: TRBJ2-7
V: TRBV28
DNA: TGTGCCAGCAGAGCCTCGTACTACGAGCAGTACTTC
CDR3: CASRASYYEQYF

size: -
D: -
J: TRBJ2-5
V: TRBV7-2
DNA: TGTGCCAGCAGCTTGTGGGGCCAAGAGACCCAGTACTTC
CDR3: CASSLWGQETQYF

size: -
D: -
J: TRBJ2-7
V: TRBV2
DNA: TGTGCCAGCATTTTCGGATACGGACTCGCCACGGCCTACGAGCAGTACTTC
CDR3: CASIFGYGLATAYEQYF

size: -
D: -
J: TRBJ1-6
V: TRBV15
DNA: TGTGCCACCAGCAGGACAGTCCCCAATTCACCCCTCCACTTT
CDR3: CATSRTVPNSPLHF

size: -
D: -
J: TRBJ1-5
V: TRBV5-1
DNA: TGCGCCAGCAGCTTGGCGCCAGGGCTCAATCAGCCCCAGCATTTT
CDR3: CASSLAPGLNQPQHF

size: once
D: -
J: TRBJ2-5
V: TRBV28
DNA: TGTGCCAGCGGTAGTGGGGGGGCAGGGGCAGAGACCCAGTACTTC
CDR3: CASGSGGAGAETQYF

size: once
D: -
J: TRBJ2-3
V: TRBV14
DNA: TGTGCCAGCAGCCAGAGGGAAAGGGTTGCAGATACGCAGTATTTT
CDR3: CASSQRERVADTQYF

size: -
D: -
J: TRBJ2-1
V: TRBV15
DNA: TGTGCCACCAGCAGAGATAGGGCGGTTGAGCAGTTCTTC
CDR3: CATSRDRAVEQFF

size: -
D: -
J: TRBJ2-3
V: TRBV5-1
DNA: TGCGCCAGCAGCTTGGACGGGCCTCCGGATACGCAGTATTTT
CDR3: CASSLDGPPDTQYF

size: once
D: TRBD1
J: TRBJ2-7
V: TRBV28
DNA: TGTGCCAGCCAGACCCGGGACAGGGCAATCTACGAGCAGTACTTC
CDR3: CASQTRDRAIYEQYF

size: -
D: -
J: TRBJ2-2
V: TRBV5-4
DNA: TGTGCCAGCAGCGCCGGGACGGCGAACACCGGGGAGCTGTTTTTT
CDR3: CASSAGTANTGELFF

size: -
D: -
J: TRBJ1-2
V: TRBV5-4
DNA: TGTGCCAGCAGCTTGGGGGGAGCACCCTATGGCTACACCTTC
CDR3: CASSLGGAPYGYTF

size: -
D: -
J: TRBJ1-6
V: TRBV5-6
DNA: TGTGCCAGCAGCTTGGCCGGGGGTAATTCACCCCTCCACTTT
CDR3: CASSLAGGNSPLHF

size: -
D: TRBD1
J: TRBJ1-5
V: TRBV10-3
DNA: TGTGCCATCAGTACAGGGGGACAGCCCCAGCATTTT
CDR3: CAISTGGQPQHF

size: -
D: -
J: TRBJ2-1
V: TRBV5-4
DNA: TGTGCCAGCAGCCCCCCCCTCTGGGGGGACAATGAGCAGTTCTTC
CDR3: CASSPPLWGDNEQFF

size: -
D: -
J: TRBJ2-5
V: TRBV10-1
DNA: TGCGCCAGCAGTGAGTCTGCAGGGCGGGAGACCCAGTACTTC
CDR3: CASSESAGRETQYF

size: -
D: -
J: TRBJ1-4
V: TRBV5-1
DNA: TGCGCCAGCAGAAACGTCGGGGGAACTAATGAAAAACTGTTTTTT
CDR3: CASRNVGGTNEKLFF

size: -
D: -
J: TRBJ2-1
V: TRBV7-2
DNA: TGTGCCAGCAGCTTATACAATGGGCATGAGCAGTTCTTC
CDR3: CASSLYNGHEQFF

size: -
D: -
J: TRBJ1-2
V: TRBV6-5
DNA: TGTGCCAGCAGTAAACAGGGATATGGCTACACCTTC
CDR3: CASSKQGYGYTF

size: -
D: -
J: TRBJ1-2
V: TRBV6-5
DNA: TGTGCCAGCAGTTACGGCGGAGATCCAAACTATGGCTACACCTTC
CDR3: CASSYGGDPNYGYTF

size: -
D: -
J: TRBJ1-2
V: TRBV18
DNA: TGTGCCAGCTCACCGGACCGGGAACTCCTCAACTATGGCTACACCTTC
CDR3: CASSPDRELLNYGYTF

size: few
D: -
J: TRBJ1-1
V: TRBV2
DNA: TGTGCCAGCAGTTACACTTGGATGAGCACTGAAGCTTTCTTT
CDR3: CASSYTWMSTEAFF

size: -
D: -
J: TRBJ1-2
V: TRBV5-1
DNA: TGCGCCAGCAGCTTGGACCCCATAGGGGCGGGCTACACCTTC
CDR3: CASSLDPIGAGYTF

size: -
D: -
J: TRBJ2-2
V: TRBV7-8
DNA: TGTGCCAGCAGCCGACCAGCGGCCAACACCGGGGAGCTGTTTTTT
CDR3: CASSRPAANTGELFF

size: -
D: -
J: TRBJ1-5
V: TRBV10-3
DNA: TGTGCCATCAGTGAGGAACAGGGAACCAATCAGCCCCAGCATTTT
CDR3: CAISEEQGTNQPQHF

size: once
D: -
J: TRBJ2-6
V: TRBV15
DNA: TGTGCCACCAGCAGAGGCTCTGGGGCCAACGTCCTGACTTTC
CDR3: CATSRGSGANVLTF

size: once
D: -
J: TRBJ1-4
V: TRBV28
DNA: TGTGCCAGCACCCCGAGGACAGCAACTAATGAAAAACTGTTTTTT
CDR3: CASTPRTATNEKLFF

size: -
D: -
J: TRBJ2-1
V: TRBV7-8
DNA: TGTGCCAGCAGCCAGTTGGATGAGCAGTTCTTC
CDR3: CASSQLDEQFF

size: -
D: TRBD2
J: TRBJ2-1
V: TRBV5-1
DNA: TGCGCCAGCAGCTTCGGCCTAGCGGGTGCCTACAATGAGCAGTTCTTC
CDR3: CASSFGLAGAYNEQFF

size: -
D: -
J: TRBJ2-6
V: TRBV7-2
DNA: TGTGCCAGCAGCTTAGCGGTCGGGGCCAACGTCCTGACTTTC
CDR3: CASSLAVGANVLTF

size: -
D: -
J: TRBJ1-3
V: TRBV6-5
DNA: TGTGCCAGCAGTTACTCGCGAATCGCTGGAAACACCATATATTTT
CDR3: CASSYSRIAGNTIYF

size: -
D: -
J: TRBJ2-7
V: TRBV6-5
DNA: TGTGCCAGCACCCCGCGCGGGGGCCTTACCTACGAGCAGTACTTC
CDR3: CASTPRGGLTYEQYF

size: -
D: -
J: TRBJ2-3
V: TRBV9
DNA: TGTGCCAGCAGCGTAGAGATGGGAACAGATACGCAGTATTTT
CDR3: CASSVEMGTDTQYF

size: -
D: TRBD1
J: TRBJ2-1
V: TRBV19
DNA: TGTGCCAGTAGTCCGGGACAGGGGGATGAGCAGTTCTTC
CDR3: CASSPGQGDEQFF

size: -
D: -
J: TRBJ2-2
V: TRBV30
DNA: TGTGCCTGGAGTTACACCGGGGAGCTGTTTTTT
CDR3: CAWSYTGELFF

size: -
D: -
J: TRBJ1-2
V: TRBV7-9
DNA: TGTGCCAGCAGCTTAGATCGGGGCAACTATGGCTACACCTTC
CDR3: CASSLDRGNYGYTF

size: -
D: -
J: TRBJ2-7
V: TRBV7-8
DNA: TGTGCCAGCAGCTTATCCCAGACAGCTACCTACGAGCAGTACTTC
CDR3: CASSLSQTATYEQYF

size: -
D: -
J: TRBJ1-1
V: TRBV2
DNA: TGTGCCAGCAGGGAGAGCAGGGGAGCGAACACTGAAGCTTTCTTT
CDR3: CASRESRGANTEAFF

size: -
D: -
J: TRBJ1-2
V: TRBV7-6
DNA: TGTGCCAGCAGCTTAGGGCCGGTTAACTATGGCTACACCTTC
CDR3: CASSLGPVNYGYTF

size: -
D: -
J: TRBJ1-2
V: TRBV28
DNA: TGTGCCAGCAGTTTAGAGGCAGCCTCTAACTATGGCTACACCTTC
CDR3: CASSLEAASNYGYTF

size: -
D: -
J: TRBJ1-1
V: TRBV6-5
DNA: TGTGCCAGCGCGAATAGAGCAACGGGTACTGAAGCTTTCTTT
CDR3: CASANRATGTEAFF

size: -
D: -
J: TRBJ1-1
V: TRBV28
DNA: TGTGCCAGCAAGGGTCCAGGACAACTGAACACTGAAGCTTTCTTT
CDR3: CASKGPGQLNTEAFF